A single sample gave rise to the 22 T cell receptor beta chains below, sequenced in a study of shared clonotypes between healthy human individuals. Sequencing was performed with immunoSEQ multiplex PCR; in TCRdb, only in-frame clones are kept and a portion is missing. The repertoire holds about 490,000 clones, with around 73% as singletons. The sample was PBMCs. These receptors originate from a woman aged 35 to 49 in good health. Some clones in this sample may be carry-over from other donors' samples.

This clone was picked up one time. The rearrangement uses TRBV2 and TRBJ2-7; possibly TRBD2 for D (5 bases). V lost 4 bases and J 7 bases, leaving 11 bases between the germline ends. This CDR3 is 12 amino acids long. CDR1 SNHLY and CDR2 FYNNEI come from the germline V gene. CDR3 sequence (DNA): TGTGCCAGCAGTGGGGATTCGGGGGAGCAGTACTTC. Translating it yields CASSGDSGEQYF.

V usage is TRBV9 and J usage is TRBJ1-1; no clear D. The CDR3 spans 14 residues. With 0 bases removed from V and 4 bases from J, the gap between germline ends came to 10 bases. Germline CDR1 reads SGDLS; CDR2 reads YYNGEE. The DNA for the CDR3 is TGTGCCAGCAGCGTAGTGTCAGAGGCCACTGAAGCTTTCTTT. Translation: CASSVVSEATEAFF.

The J gene is TRBJ2-7, the V gene TRBV10-2; D is ambiguous. The CDR3 length is 14 residues. Trimming took 7 bases from V and 0 from J, leaving 13 bases between them. From germline, CDR1 is WSHSY and CDR2 SAAADI. CDR3 in amino acids: CASTRALSSYEQYF. Written as DNA, the CDR3 is TGCGCCAGCACTCGAGCGCTAAGCTCCTACGAGCAGTACTTC.

The rearrangement uses TRBV13 and TRBJ2-7; possible D gene TRBD2, 5 bases. Germline CDR1 is PRHDT and CDR2 is FYEKMQ (reference sequence). V was cut by 1 base and J by 0 bases, with 16 bases left in between. The CDR3 runs to 17 residues. CDR3 nucleotides: TGTGCCAGCAGCTTAGAATCCTTGGACTCATCCTCCTACGAGCAGTACTTC. Translation: CASSLESLDSSSYEQYF.

The J gene is TRBJ2-2, the V gene TRBV18; maybe TRBD1 (6 bases). This CDR3 contains 16 residues. The V end was cut by 2 bases, the J end by 0 bases, with 10 bases between. Germline V gives CDR1 KGHSH, CDR2 LQKENI. The CDR3 DNA follows: TGTGCCAGCTCACCAGAAGGGGGATCGAACACCGGGGAGCTGTTTTTT. It is translated as CASSPEGGSNTGELFF.

The CDR3 DNA reads TGTGCCAGCAGCTGGACGGCCGGGACTGGAAGACACAATGAGCAGTTCTTC. Its translation: CASSWTAGTGRHNEQFF. The chain employs TRBV28 and TRBJ2-1; D may be TRBD2 (6 bases). V was pared by 6 bases and J by 5 bases, with 23 bases between. The CDR3 sequence is 17 residues long. The germline CDR1 and CDR2 sequences are MDHEN and SYDVKM.

This clone turned up a few times. CDR3 bases: TGTGCCAGCAGTTCGACGTCGGGGGGGCCTTGGACCGGGGAGCTGTTTTTT. This gives the protein CASSSTSGGPWTGELFF. V and J are TRBV27 and TRBJ2-2, with 8 bases aligning to TRBD2. Trimming removed 4 bases from V and 5 bases from J; junction bases left unmatched: 12. The CDR3 extends over 17 amino acids. Germline CDR1 reads MNHEY; CDR2 reads SMNVEV (reference sequence).

This chain connects TRBV7-2 to TRBJ1-3; D is unclear. The CDR3 is made up of 15 amino acids. Germline CDR1 SGHTA, CDR2 FQGNSA. Trimming took 1 base from V and 2 from J, leaving 9 bases between them. The CDR3 is CASSLVIGPGNTIYF. CDR3 DNA sequence: TGTGCCAGCAGCTTAGTGATCGGACCTGGAAACACCATATATTTT.

The CDR3 DNA reads TGTGCCAGCAGTTTATCGCGGCGGTACGAGCAGTACTTC. Its protein is CASSLSRRYEQYF. V usage is TRBV27 and J usage is TRBJ2-7, with D unclear. The CDR3 contains 13 residues. Between the trimmed V and J ends, which lost 0 bases and 4 bases, there was a span of 7 bases. Looked up from germline, CDR1 is MNHEY and CDR2 is SMNVEV (reference sequence).

This chain uses TRBV2 with TRBJ1-1; D is unclear. CDR3 length: 12 residues. Trimming pared 5 bases from V and 5 bases from J, leaving 9 bases between. Germline lookup yields CDR1 SNHLY and CDR2 FYNNEI. The CDR3 DNA reads as TGTGCCAGCAGTAGAGAGGAAACTGAAGCTTTCTTT. Protein: CASSREETEAFF.

The chain combines TRBV5-1 with TRBJ2-5, with 8 nucleotides matching TRBD2. Germline CDR1 and CDR2: SGHRS and YFSETQ. The CDR3 runs to 15 residues. V lost 0 bases, J lost 4 bases, and 5 bases stayed unmatched. The CDR3 DNA follows: TGCGCCAGCAGCTTGGCGGGAGGGCCTGGAGAGACCCAGTACTTC. The encoded protein is CASSLAGGPGETQYF.

This sequence joins TRBV4-1 and TRBJ1-2, with TRBD1 matching 9 bases. CDR1 and CDR2 (germline): MGHRA, YSYEKL. V was pared by 4 bases and J by 3 bases, with 18 bases of the junction left unmatched. The CDR3 loop spans 19 amino acids. As DNA, the CDR3 is TGCGCCAGCAGCCCAATTCCGGGACAGGGTATCGCCGCGGACTATGGCTACACCTTC. It yields the protein CASSPIPGQGIAADYGYTF.

This clone was counted between two and nine times. The J gene is TRBJ2-1, the V gene TRBV4-2, with 7 bases identical to TRBD2. The CDR3 loop spans 16 amino acids. The germline V gene has CDR1 LGHNA and CDR2 YNFKEQ. The trim removed 0 bases at V and 6 bases at J, leaving 8 bases unmatched. The CDR3 nucleotides are TGTGCCAGCAGCCAAGATATGGGGCGGGAGCTCAATGAGCAGTTCTTC. As protein: CASSQDMGRELNEQFF.

The CDR3 spells CASSPRLAGHYEQYF. The CDR3 DNA reads as TGTGCCAGCTCACCCAGACTAGCGGGACACTACGAGCAGTACTTC. The chain uses TRBV18 and TRBJ2-7; TRBD2 agrees at 11 bases. V lost 3 bases, J lost 3 bases, and 4 bases stayed unmatched. The CDR3 totals 15 residues. CDR1 KGHSH and CDR2 LQKENI come from the germline V gene.

The rearrangement uses TRBV28 and TRBJ2-7; 9 bases align to TRBD2. The CDR3 has 15 residues. Germline values: CDR1 MDHEN, CDR2 SYDVKM. V lost 3 bases to trimming and J lost 5 bases; unmatched junction nucleotides: 8. The CDR3 sequence is CASSFFAGGPHEQYF. The CDR3 nucleotides read TGTGCCAGCAGTTTTTTTGCGGGAGGGCCCCACGAGCAGTACTTC. The full variable domain, completed using reference TRBV28 and TRBJ2-7, is DVKVTQSSRYLVKRTGEKVFLECVQDMDHENMFWYRQDPGLGLRLIYFSYDVKMKEKGDIPEGYSVSREKKERFSLILESASTNQTSMYLCASSFFAGGPHEQYFGPGTRLTVT.

V and J are TRBV5-5 and TRBJ1-5, with D tentatively TRBD1 (5 bases). The germline CDR1 and CDR2 sequences are SGHKS and YYEKEE (reference sequence). V gave up 4 bases and J gave up 7 bases, with 15 bases separating them. This CDR3 is 14 amino acids long. The CDR3 DNA reads as TGTGCCAGCAGCCCGCAGGGAGTAGGGCAGCCCCAGCATTTT. Translation: CASSPQGVGQPQHF. Full variable domain (missing parts from reference TRBV5-5 and TRBJ1-5): DAGVTQSPTHLIKTRGQQVTLRCSPISGHKSVSWYQQVLGQGPQFIFQYYEKEERGRGNFPDRFSARQFPNYSSELNVNALLLGDSALYLCASSPQGVGQPQHFGDGTRLSIL.

This chain links TRBV7-2 with TRBJ2-7; maybe TRBD1 (6 bases). Per germline, CDR1 SGHTA and CDR2 FQGNSA. The CDR3 loop spans 15 amino acids. V shed 5 bases and J shed 1 base, with 15 bases lying between them. The chain's CDR3 is CASSPDRTISYEQYF. Written as DNA, the CDR3 is TGTGCCAGCAGCCCCGACAGGACGATTTCCTACGAGCAGTACTTC.

This chain connects TRBV2 to TRBJ1-1, with D unresolved. Germline values: CDR1 SNHLY, CDR2 FYNNEI. The CDR3 totals 14 residues. Between the trimmed V and J ends, which lost 2 bases and 6 bases, there was a span of 13 bases. For the CDR3, the DNA is TGTGCCAGCAGTGAAATGGGGAGTCGCGCTGAAGCTTTCTTT. It yields the protein CASSEMGSRAEAFF.

The rearrangement joins TRBV10-3 to TRBJ2-6; possible D gene TRBD2, 6 bases. CDR3 size: 20 residues. Germline CDR1 is ENHRY and CDR2 is SYGVKD. V was clipped by 6 bases and J by 1 base, with 25 bases between them. In DNA form, the CDR3 reads TGTGCCATCAGGGGGGGTGTCGCCACGGATACGAGGTCTGGGGCCAACGTCCTGACTTTC. Translating gives CAIRGGVATDTRSGANVLTF.

The genes are TRBV5-1 and TRBJ2-1; 8 bases map to TRBD2. With V trimmed by 2 bases and J by 2 bases, 0 bases remained unmatched. Germline V gene lookup returns CDR1 SGHRS and CDR2 YFSETQ. The CDR3 loop spans 14 amino acids. The CDR3 DNA is TGCGCCAGCAGCTTAGCGGGAGCCTACAATGAGCAGTTCTTC. It specifies CASSLAGAYNEQFF.

J is TRBJ2-5 and V is TRBV28; no reliable D call. Trimming took 4 bases from V and 5 from J, leaving 8 bases between them. Germline CDR1 MDHEN, CDR2 SYDVKM. This CDR3 is built from 12 residues. CDR3 sequence: CASSSSGETQYF. The CDR3 coding sequence is TGTGCCAGCAGTTCTAGTGGGGAGACCCAGTACTTC.

The CDR3 loop reads CASSLGTNELRYF. CDR3 nucleotide sequence: TGTGCCAGCAGCTTAGGGACCAACGAGCTTCGGTATTTT. This chain connects TRBV7-3 to TRBJ2-3; D tentatively fits TRBD1 or TRBD2 (5 bases each). This CDR3 has 13 amino acids. The ends were cut back, 2 bases at V and 14 bases at J, with 17 bases in the middle. Germline V gene data show CDR1 as SGHTA and CDR2 as FQGTGA.